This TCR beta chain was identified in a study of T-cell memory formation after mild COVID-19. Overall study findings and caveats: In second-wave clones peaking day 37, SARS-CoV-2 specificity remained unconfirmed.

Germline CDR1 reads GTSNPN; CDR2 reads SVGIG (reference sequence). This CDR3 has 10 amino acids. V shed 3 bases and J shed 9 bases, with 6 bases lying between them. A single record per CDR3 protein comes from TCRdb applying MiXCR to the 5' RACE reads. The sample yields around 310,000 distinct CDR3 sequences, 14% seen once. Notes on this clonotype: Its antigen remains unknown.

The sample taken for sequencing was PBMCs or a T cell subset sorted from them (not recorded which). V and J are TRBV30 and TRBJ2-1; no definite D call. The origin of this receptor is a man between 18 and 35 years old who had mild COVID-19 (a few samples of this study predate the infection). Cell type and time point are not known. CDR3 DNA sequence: TGTGCCTGGAGCGTGTCTGAGCAGTTCTTC. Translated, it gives CAWSVSEQFF.